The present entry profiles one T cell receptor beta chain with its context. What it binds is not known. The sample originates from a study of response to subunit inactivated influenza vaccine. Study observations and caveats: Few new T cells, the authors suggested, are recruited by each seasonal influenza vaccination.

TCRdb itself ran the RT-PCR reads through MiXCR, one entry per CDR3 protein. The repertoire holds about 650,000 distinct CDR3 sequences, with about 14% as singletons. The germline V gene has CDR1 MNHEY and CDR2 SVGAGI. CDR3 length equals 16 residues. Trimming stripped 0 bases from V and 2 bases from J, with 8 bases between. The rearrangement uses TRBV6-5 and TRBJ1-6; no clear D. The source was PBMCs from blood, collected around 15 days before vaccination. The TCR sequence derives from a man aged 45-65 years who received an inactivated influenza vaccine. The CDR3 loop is CASSYSGATYNSPLHF. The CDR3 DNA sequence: TGTGCCAGCAGTTACTCCGGTGCTACCTATAATTCACCCCTCCACTTT.